This T cell receptor (beta chain) is drawn from a study of CD8+ T cells in alopecia areata. V gave up 6 bases and J gave up 7 bases, with 7 bases separating them. Germline V CDR1 and CDR2: SGHRS, YFSETQ. The CDR3 is 11 residues long. Treatment meaning: oral pan-JAK inhibitor, 5-10 mg twice daily. This clone was seen only a few times. Its antigen is as yet unknown. Broader study findings: Because of a solitary nonresponder, the connection of baseline CD8+ expansion to response stays uncertain. In scalp samples, resident alphabeta T cells of normal skin are also sequenced. Sharing of TCR sequences between patients (possibly for HLA-related reasons) was less clear than in mice.

Extracted RNA was reverse transcribed, and the resulting cDNA served as sequencing template. The table came from immunoSEQ multiplex PCR; TCRdb's copy has only in-frame clones and leaves some out. The table has under 250,000 clones, approximately 57% seen once. The specimen comprised CD4+ T cells sorted from blood, sampled at week 4, from a patient treated with tofacitinib. This TCR derives from a human donor with alopecia areata. V gene TRBV5-1 combines with J gene TRBJ2-2, with D uncertain. This CDR3 reads CASTHGGELFF. DNA of the CDR3: TGCGCCAGCACCCATGGCGGGGAGCTGTTTTTT.